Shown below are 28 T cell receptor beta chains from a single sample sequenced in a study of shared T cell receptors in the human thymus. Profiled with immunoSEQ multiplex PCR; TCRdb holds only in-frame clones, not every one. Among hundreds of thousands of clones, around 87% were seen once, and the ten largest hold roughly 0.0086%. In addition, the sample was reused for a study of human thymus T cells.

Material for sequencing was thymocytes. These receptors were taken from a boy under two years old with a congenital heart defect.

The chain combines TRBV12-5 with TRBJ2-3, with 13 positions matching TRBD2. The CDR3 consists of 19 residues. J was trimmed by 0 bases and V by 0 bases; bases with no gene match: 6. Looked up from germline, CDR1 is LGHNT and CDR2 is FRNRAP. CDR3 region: CASGLVPGLAGSSTDTQYF. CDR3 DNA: TGTGCTAGTGGTTTGGTTCCGGGACTAGCGGGATCAAGCACAGATACGCAGTATTTT.

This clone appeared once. CDR3 bases: TGTGCCAGCACCCCGGGAGGGGCGGGCACTGAAGCTTTCTTT. It specifies CASTPGGAGTEAFF. V gene TRBV6-1 combines with J gene TRBJ1-1; D possibly corresponds to TRBD1 (5 bases). Trimming stripped 7 bases from V and 4 bases from J, with 16 bases between. From germline, CDR1 is MNHNS and CDR2 SASEGT. The CDR3 extends over 14 amino acids.

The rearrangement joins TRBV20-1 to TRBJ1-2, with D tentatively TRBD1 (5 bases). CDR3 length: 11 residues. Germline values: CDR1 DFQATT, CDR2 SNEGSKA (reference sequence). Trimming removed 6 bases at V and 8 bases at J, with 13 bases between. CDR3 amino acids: CSARLRDGYTF. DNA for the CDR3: TGCAGTGCCCGTTTGCGGGACGGCTACACCTTC.

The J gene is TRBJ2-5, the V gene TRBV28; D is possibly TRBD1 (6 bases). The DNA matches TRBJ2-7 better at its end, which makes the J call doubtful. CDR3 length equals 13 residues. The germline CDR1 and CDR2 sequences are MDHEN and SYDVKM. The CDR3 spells CASSPDRPYEQYF. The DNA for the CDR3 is TGTGCCAGCAGTCCGGACAGACCTTACGAGCAGTACTTC.

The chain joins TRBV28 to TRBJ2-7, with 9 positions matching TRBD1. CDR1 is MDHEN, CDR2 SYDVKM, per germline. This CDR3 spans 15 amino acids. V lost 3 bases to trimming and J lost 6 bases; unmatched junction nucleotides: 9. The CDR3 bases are TGTGCCAGCAGTTTTGGTGGACAGGGGCCCTCCGAGCAGTACTTC. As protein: CASSFGGQGPSEQYF.

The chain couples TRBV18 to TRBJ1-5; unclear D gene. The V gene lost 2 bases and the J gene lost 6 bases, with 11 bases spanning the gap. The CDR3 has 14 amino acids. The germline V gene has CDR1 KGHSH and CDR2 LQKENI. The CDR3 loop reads CASSPSGIRQPQHF. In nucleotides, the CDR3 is TGTGCCAGCTCACCATCGGGTATCCGTCAGCCCCAGCATTTT. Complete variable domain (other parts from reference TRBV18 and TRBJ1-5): NAGVMQNPRHLVRRRGQEARLRCSPMKGHSHVYWYRQLPEEGLKFMVYLQKENIIDESGMPKERFSAEFPKEGPSILRIQQVVRGDSAAYFCASSPSGIRQPQHFGDGTRLSIL.

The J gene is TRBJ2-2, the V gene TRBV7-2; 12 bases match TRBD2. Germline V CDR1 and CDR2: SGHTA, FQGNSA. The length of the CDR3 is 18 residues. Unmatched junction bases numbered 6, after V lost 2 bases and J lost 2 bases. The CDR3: CASSLQPSGGDNTGELFF. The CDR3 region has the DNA TGTGCCAGCAGCTTACAGCCTAGCGGGGGGGATAACACCGGGGAGCTGTTTTTT.

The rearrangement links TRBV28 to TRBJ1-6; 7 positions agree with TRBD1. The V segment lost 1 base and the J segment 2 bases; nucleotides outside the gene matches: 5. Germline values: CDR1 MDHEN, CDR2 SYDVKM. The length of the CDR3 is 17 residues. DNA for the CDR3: TGTGCCAGCAGTTTATTTTCCAGGGGGACCTATAATTCACCCCTCCACTTT. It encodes CASSLFSRGTYNSPLHF.

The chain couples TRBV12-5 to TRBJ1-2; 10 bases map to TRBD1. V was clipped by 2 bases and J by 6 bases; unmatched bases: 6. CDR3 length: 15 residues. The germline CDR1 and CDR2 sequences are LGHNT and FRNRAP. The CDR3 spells CASGLTQTGGNGYTF. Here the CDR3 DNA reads TGTGCTAGTGGTTTGACTCAGACAGGGGGCAATGGCTACACCTTC.

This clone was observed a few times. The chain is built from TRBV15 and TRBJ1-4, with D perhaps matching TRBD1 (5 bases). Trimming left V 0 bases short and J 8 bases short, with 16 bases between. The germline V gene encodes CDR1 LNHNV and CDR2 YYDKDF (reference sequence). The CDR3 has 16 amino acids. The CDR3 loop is CATSRDLVRGREKLFF. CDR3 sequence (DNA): TGTGCCACCAGCAGAGATCTTGTAAGGGGTCGGGAAAAACTGTTTTTT. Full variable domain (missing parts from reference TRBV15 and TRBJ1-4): DAMVIQNPRYQVTQFGKPVTLSCSQTLNHNVMYWYQQKSSQAPKLLFHYYDKDFNNEADTPDNFQSRRPNTSFCFLDIRSPGLGDTAMYLCATSRDLVRGREKLFFGSGTQLSVL.

The CDR3 sequence: CATSRGTSGKSEQFF. The CDR3, as DNA: TGTGCCACCAGCAGAGGGACTAGCGGGAAAAGTGAGCAGTTCTTC. The chain uses TRBV15 and TRBJ2-1; 12 bases agree with TRBD2. Germline-derived CDR1 and CDR2 are LNHNV and YYDKDF (reference sequence). With 1 base clipped from V and 9 bases from J, the junction kept 4 bases outside the gene matches. The length of the CDR3 is 15 residues.

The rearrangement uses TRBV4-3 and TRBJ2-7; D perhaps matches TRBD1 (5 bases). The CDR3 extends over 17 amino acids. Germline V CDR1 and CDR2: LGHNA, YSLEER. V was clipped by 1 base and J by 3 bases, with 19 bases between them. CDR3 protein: CASSQAYPDRDDYEQYF. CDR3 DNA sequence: TGCGCCAGCAGCCAAGCCTATCCTGACAGAGACGACTACGAGCAGTACTTC.

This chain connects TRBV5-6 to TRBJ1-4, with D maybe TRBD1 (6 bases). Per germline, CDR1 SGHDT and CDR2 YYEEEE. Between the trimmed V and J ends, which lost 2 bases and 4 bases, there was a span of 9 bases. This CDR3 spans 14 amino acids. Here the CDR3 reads CASSFWDNNEKLFF. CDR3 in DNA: TGTGCCAGCAGCTTTTGGGACAATAATGAAAAACTGTTTTTT.

CDR3 DNA: TGTGCCAGCAGCTTCCGGACAGGGGAGACCCAGTACTTC. It codes for CASSFRTGETQYF. The genes are TRBV7-9 and TRBJ2-5; 8 bases are shared with TRBD1. J gave up 5 bases and V 3 bases, and 2 bases lay outside the gene matches. Germline V gives CDR1 SEHNR, CDR2 FQNEAQ (reference sequence). The CDR3 length is 13 residues.

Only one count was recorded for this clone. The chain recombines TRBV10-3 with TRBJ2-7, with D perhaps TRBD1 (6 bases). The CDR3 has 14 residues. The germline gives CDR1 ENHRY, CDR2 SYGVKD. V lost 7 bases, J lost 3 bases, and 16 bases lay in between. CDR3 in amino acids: CAIMKQGKRYEQYF. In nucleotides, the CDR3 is TGTGCCATCATGAAGCAGGGGAAACGCTACGAGCAGTACTTC.

CDR3 protein: CASSRQGYEQYF. In DNA, the CDR3 is TGTGCCAGTAGTCGACAGGGTTACGAGCAGTACTTC. This chain connects TRBV19 to TRBJ2-7, with 7 bases fitting TRBD1. Germline values: CDR1 LNHDA, CDR2 SQIVND (reference sequence). The CDR3 is made up of 12 amino acids. The V gene end was trimmed by 5 bases and the J gene end by 4 bases; junction bases not matched to a gene: 2.

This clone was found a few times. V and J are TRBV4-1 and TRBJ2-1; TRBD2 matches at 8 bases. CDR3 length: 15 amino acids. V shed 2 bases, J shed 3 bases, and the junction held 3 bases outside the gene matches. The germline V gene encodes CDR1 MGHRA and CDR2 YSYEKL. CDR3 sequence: CASSQIAGRYNEQFF. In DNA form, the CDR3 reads TGCGCCAGCAGCCAAATAGCGGGGCGCTACAATGAGCAGTTCTTC.

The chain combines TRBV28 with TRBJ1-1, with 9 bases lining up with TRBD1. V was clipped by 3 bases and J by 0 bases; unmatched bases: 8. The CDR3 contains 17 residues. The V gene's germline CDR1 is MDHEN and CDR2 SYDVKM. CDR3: CASSFNRGQDLNTEAFF. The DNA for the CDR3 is TGTGCCAGCAGTTTCAACAGGGGGCAGGACTTGAACACTGAAGCTTTCTTT.

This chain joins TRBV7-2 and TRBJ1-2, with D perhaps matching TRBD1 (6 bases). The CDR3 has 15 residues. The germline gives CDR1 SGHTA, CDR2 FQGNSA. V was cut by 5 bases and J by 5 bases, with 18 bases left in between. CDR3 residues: CASSLLEGDIYGYTF. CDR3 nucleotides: TGTGCCAGCAGCCTCTTAGAGGGGGATATATATGGCTACACCTTC.

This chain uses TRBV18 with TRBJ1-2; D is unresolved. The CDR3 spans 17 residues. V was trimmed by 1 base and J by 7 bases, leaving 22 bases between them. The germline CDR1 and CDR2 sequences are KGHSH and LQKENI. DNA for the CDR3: TGTGCCAGCTCACCACACTCCCCCCGCTTGGGCTATTTTGGCTACACCTTC. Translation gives CASSPHSPRLGYFGYTF. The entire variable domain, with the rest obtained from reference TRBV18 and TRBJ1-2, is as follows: NAGVMQNPRHLVRRRGQEARLRCSPMKGHSHVYWYRQLPEEGLKFMVYLQKENIIDESGMPKERFSAEFPKEGPSILRIQQVVRGDSAAYFCASSPHSPRLGYFGYTFGSGTRLTVV.

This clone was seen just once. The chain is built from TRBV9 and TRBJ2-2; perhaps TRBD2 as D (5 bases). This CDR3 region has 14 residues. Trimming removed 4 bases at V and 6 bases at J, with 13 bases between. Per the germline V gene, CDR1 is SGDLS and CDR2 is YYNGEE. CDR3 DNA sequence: TGTGCCAGCAGCCACATTGAGGGTGCCGGGGAGCTGTTTTTT. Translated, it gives CASSHIEGAGELFF.

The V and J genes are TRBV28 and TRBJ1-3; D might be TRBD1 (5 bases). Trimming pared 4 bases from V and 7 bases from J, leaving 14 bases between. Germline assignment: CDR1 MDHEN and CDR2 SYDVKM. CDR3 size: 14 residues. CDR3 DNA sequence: TGTGCCAGCAGTTGGCGCAGGGCGGAGAACACCATATATTTT. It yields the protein CASSWRRAENTIYF.

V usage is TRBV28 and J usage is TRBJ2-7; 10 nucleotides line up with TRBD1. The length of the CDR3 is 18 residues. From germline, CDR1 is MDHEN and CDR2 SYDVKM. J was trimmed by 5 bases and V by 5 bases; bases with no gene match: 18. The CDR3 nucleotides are TGTGCCAGCAGTACAAAATCCGGGACAGGGGCCGCCCCTAACGAGCAGTACTTC. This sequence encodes CASSTKSGTGAAPNEQYF.

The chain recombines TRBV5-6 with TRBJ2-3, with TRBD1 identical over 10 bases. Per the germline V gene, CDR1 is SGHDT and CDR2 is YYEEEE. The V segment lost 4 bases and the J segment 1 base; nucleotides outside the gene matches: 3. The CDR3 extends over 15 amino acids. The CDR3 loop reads CASSTGTGGTDTQYF. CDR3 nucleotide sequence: TGTGCCAGCAGCACCGGGACAGGGGGCACAGATACGCAGTATTTT.

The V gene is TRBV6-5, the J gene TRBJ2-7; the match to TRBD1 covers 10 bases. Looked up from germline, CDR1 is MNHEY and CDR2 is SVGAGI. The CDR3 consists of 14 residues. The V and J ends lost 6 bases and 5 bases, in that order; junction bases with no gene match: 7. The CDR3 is CASSPGQGINEQYF. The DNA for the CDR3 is TGTGCCAGCAGCCCGGGACAGGGGATCAACGAGCAGTACTTC.

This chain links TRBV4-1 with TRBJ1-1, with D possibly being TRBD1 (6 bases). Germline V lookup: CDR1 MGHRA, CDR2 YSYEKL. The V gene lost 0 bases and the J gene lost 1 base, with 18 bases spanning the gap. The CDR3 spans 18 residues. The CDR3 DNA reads TGCGCCAGCAGCCAAGATCTACATGTACGGACAGCGAACACTGAAGCTTTCTTT. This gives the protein CASSQDLHVRTANTEAFF.

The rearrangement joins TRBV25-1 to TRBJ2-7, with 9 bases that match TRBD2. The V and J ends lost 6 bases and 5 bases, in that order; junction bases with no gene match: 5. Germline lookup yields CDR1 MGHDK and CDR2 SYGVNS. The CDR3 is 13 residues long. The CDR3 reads CASSLQREDEQYF. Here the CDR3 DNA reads TGTGCCAGCAGCTTACAGCGGGAGGACGAGCAGTACTTC.

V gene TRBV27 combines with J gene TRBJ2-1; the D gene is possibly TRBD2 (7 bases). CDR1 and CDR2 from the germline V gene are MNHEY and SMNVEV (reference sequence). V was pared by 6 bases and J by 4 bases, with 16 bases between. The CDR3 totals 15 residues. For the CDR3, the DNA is TGTGCCAGCAGCCCTGGGAGGGGGAGGTACAATGAGCAGTTCTTC. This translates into CASSPGRGRYNEQFF.